This T cell receptor (beta chain) was captured in a study of blood T cell repertoires in COVID-19. Study overall: Researchers got acute and convalescent COVID-19 samples from the United States, Italy and Spain. Sources were T cells, B-cell-depleted T cells, or PBMCs; the material itself was cDNA or gDNA.

The CDR3 loop spans 16 amino acids. Germline lookup yields CDR1 MNHEY and CDR2 SMNVEV (reference sequence). V lost 5 bases to trimming and J lost 4 bases, with 19 bases between them. Per the study methods: The assay estimated nucleated cells by amplifying reference gene primers. TCRdb's table, derived via immunoSEQ multiplex PCR, lists solely in-frame clones and lacks some. V and J calls and clone size are copied from that table; D and trimming were computed from the DNA. This sample carries some 530,000 clones, 70% to 90% of them seen once, and the ten largest clones take 3% to 3.5%. Input material: peripheral blood. The clonotype was recovered from a human donor in a cohort sampled during active COVID-19. The chain uses TRBV27 and TRBJ2-3, with D perhaps matching TRBD2 (7 bases). The DNA of the CDR3 is TGTGCCAGCAGTCACCGTGGGGGCGGGAGACCAGATACGCAGTATTTT. This encodes CASSHRGGGRPDTQYF.